The sequence of this T cell receptor (beta chain) was determined in a study of blood T cell repertoires in COVID-19. Some clones are missing from TCRdb's copy, which holds only in-frame ones; the method was immunoSEQ multiplex PCR. The sample shows around 110,000 clones, around 78% of them seen only once. The CDR3 has 16 amino acids. From germline, CDR1 is LNHDA and CDR2 SQIVND (reference sequence). V shed 4 bases and J shed 9 bases, with 22 bases lying between them. The chain has TRBV19 and TRBJ1-5, with a weak D call TRBD1 (5 bases). The TCR originated in a man aged 30 to 39 with acute or convalescent COVID-19. The source material was peripheral blood. The CDR3: CASSNLIGASQGPQHF. The CDR3, as DNA: TGTGCCAGTAGTAACTTAATTGGGGCTTCCCAGGGGCCCCAGCATTTT.